The source of this T cell receptor beta chain is a study of T-cell reconstitution after alpha-beta-depleted transplantation in children. Study-wide results and caveats: In some patients, recipient T cells and intrathymic progenitors surviving conditioning explained high day-60 diversity. A year post-transplant, T-cell counts and diversity derived mostly from newly produced T cells. Several hundred expanded graft clones reportedly gave rise to the alpha-beta T cells present about two months after transplant.

Germline loops: CDR1 LGHNA, CDR2 YSLEER. The CDR3 consists of 17 residues. V dropped 3 bases and J dropped 4; count of bases not matched to a gene: 8. Preparing the TCRbeta library involved the use of unique molecular identifiers. Via MiXCR, TCRdb re-called the PCR reads, giving one row per CDR3 protein. Here the sample spans a few hundred thousand distinct CDR3 sequences, 11% being singletons. At least ten counts were recorded for this clonotype. What it binds is unknown. The sample here was peripheral blood, taken 180 days after TCRalphabeta/CD19-depleted stem cell transplant. This sequence originates from a male patient between 2 and 10 years old who had a stem cell transplant for chronic granulomatous disease, so the T cells may come from the graft donor. This sequence joins TRBV4-3 and TRBJ2-2; 10 nucleotides match TRBD2. CDR3 sequence reads: CASSQISGRLGTGELFF. In DNA form, the CDR3 reads TGCGCCAGCAGCCAGATTAGCGGGAGGCTGGGCACCGGGGAGCTGTTTTTT.